One and the same sample provided the 26 T cell receptor beta chains below, sequenced in a study of T cells in Graves' hyperthyroidism and ophthalmopathy. The CDR3 regions of TCR beta were amplified from RNA transcripts. A first-round RT-PCR of the TCR CDR3 used the HTBI primer set. MiXCR, run by TCRdb on the multiplex PCR reads, gives a single entry per CDR3 protein. The repertoire holds approximately 600,000 distinct CDR3 sequences, with 13% to 15% as singletons. Sequenced sample: blood. All receptors derive from a woman aged 18-35 years with Graves' ophthalmopathy.

This clonotype was counted a few times. The CDR3, as DNA: TGTGCCAGCAGCCTTTTAAGTGTTGCCTACGAGCAGTACTTC. This codes for CASSLLSVAYEQYF. V gene TRBV9 combines with J gene TRBJ2-7; D gene uncertain. In germline, CDR1 is SGDLS, CDR2 YYNGEE. The CDR3 runs 14 residues. The V gene lost 4 bases and the J gene lost 2 bases, with 13 bases spanning the gap.

This clonotype has ten or more counts. CDR3 sequence: CATKTVNQPQHF. DNA for the CDR3: TGTGCCACCAAGACAGTTAATCAGCCCCAGCATTTT. The J gene is TRBJ1-5, the V gene TRBV6-1; the D gene is possibly TRBD1 (5 bases). Trimming took off 10 bases at V and 4 bases at J, with 11 bases between the two ends. The CDR3 has 12 residues. Germline V gene sequence: CDR1 MNHNS, CDR2 SASEGT.

The J gene is TRBJ2-7, the V gene TRBV20-1; 8 bases map to TRBD1. J lost 5 bases, V lost 6 bases, and 9 bases had no gene match. The CDR3 is 13 residues long. Germline CDR1 is DFQATT and CDR2 is SNEGSKA (reference sequence). The CDR3 nucleotides are TGCAGTGCCCCACGGCAGGGGGCCGACGAGCAGTACTTC. Protein: CSAPRQGADEQYF.

This clonotype was detected many times. The chain recombines TRBV5-5 with TRBJ2-7, with TRBD2 as a possible D gene (5 bases). CDR1 and CDR2 (germline): SGHKS, YYEKEE (reference sequence). The CDR3 length is 14 residues. Trimming pared 3 bases from V and 0 bases from J, leaving 10 bases between. In DNA, the CDR3 is TGTGCCAGCAGCTGGGAGTGGAGCTCCTACGAGCAGTACTTC. Its translation is CASSWEWSSYEQYF.

This clonotype occurred many times. This sequence joins TRBV6-5 and TRBJ1-2, with D unresolved. Germline-derived CDR1 and CDR2 are MNHEY and SVGAGI. Trimming took off 0 bases at V and 7 bases at J, with 12 bases between the two ends. The CDR3 runs 14 residues. Written as DNA, the CDR3 is TGTGCCAGCAGTTACTCGACGTTTTACCCTGGCTACACCTTC. Translation: CASSYSTFYPGYTF.

V and J are TRBV9 and TRBJ2-1; 8 positions agree with TRBD2. V was pared by 4 bases and J by 6 bases, with 12 bases of the junction left unmatched. This CDR3 comprises 16 residues. Germline V gene sequence: CDR1 SGDLS, CDR2 YYNGEE. This CDR3 reads CASSTPLAGGGNEQFF. CDR3 bases: TGTGCCAGCAGCACCCCCCTAGCGGGCGGGGGCAATGAGCAGTTCTTC.

This chain connects TRBV3-1 to TRBJ1-1; the D is unclear. V was pared by 8 bases and J by 5 bases, with 18 bases between. Germline V CDR1 and CDR2: LGHDT, YNNKEL (reference sequence). The CDR3 sequence is 14 residues long. In nucleotides, the CDR3 is TGTGCCAGCTCACCCCCTGAGCGGAGGACTGAAGCTTTCTTT. Protein: CASSPPERRTEAFF.

This clonotype was seen a handful of times. A much larger clone differs from this one at a single base, so this may be a read error. V gene TRBV2 combines with J gene TRBJ2-7; D may match TRBD1 or TRBD2 (6 bases each). The CDR3 sequence is 13 residues long. CDR1 and CDR2 (germline): SNHLY, FYNNEI. The CDR3, as DNA: TGTGTCAGCGGAGGGACACTGCCTTACGAGCAGTACTTC. This gives the protein CVSGGTLPYEQYF. Combining the CDR3 with reference TRBV2 and TRBJ2-7 gives the whole variable domain EPEVTQTPSHQVTQMGQEVILRCVPISNHLYFYWYRQILGQKVEFLVSFYNNEISEKSEIFDDQFSVERPDGSNFTLKIRSTKLEDSAMYFCVSGGTLPYEQYFGPGTRLTVT.

This clonotype appeared a few times. The junction shows a germline mismatch at one end, possibly a read error. The chain employs TRBV11-1 and TRBJ2-5; D is possibly TRBD2 (6 bases). This CDR3 comprises 11 residues. Germline V CDR1 and CDR2: SGHAT, FQDESV (reference sequence). The CDR3 bases are TGTGCCAGCAGTTTAGTGAGCGGGCCACACTTC. It is translated as CASSLVSGPHF.

This clonotype came up a few times. The chain has TRBV13 and TRBJ2-1; D not certain. The length of the CDR3 is 13 residues. CDR1 PRHDT and CDR2 FYEKMQ come from the germline V gene (reference sequence). V shed 10 bases and J shed 5 bases, with 15 bases lying between them. This CDR3 is CATSSTANNEQFF. The CDR3 nucleotides read TGTGCCACTTCGTCGACCGCGAACAATGAGCAGTTCTTC.

This clonotype has at least ten counts. V is TRBV20-1 and J is TRBJ2-3, with 9 bases that match TRBD2. Germline values: CDR1 DFQATT, CDR2 SNEGSKA (reference sequence). Trimming took 0 bases from V and 3 from J; bases not matched to a gene: 4. CDR3 length: 15 residues. CDR3 nucleotides: TGCAGTGCTAGAGATCCGGGACTAGCAACAGATACGCAGTATTTT. Translated, it gives CSARDPGLATDTQYF.

This clonotype showed up many times. The chain links TRBV2 to TRBJ2-5, with 11 nucleotides matching TRBD1. CDR3 size: 15 residues. With 7 bases clipped from V and 6 bases from J, the junction kept 10 bases outside the gene matches. The germline V gene has CDR1 SNHLY and CDR2 FYNNEI. CDR3 residues: CASIADRGRMKTQYF. The CDR3, as DNA: TGTGCCAGCATTGCGGACAGGGGGCGAATGAAGACCCAGTACTTC.

With regard to this clonotype: This clone may be a read error of a much larger clone one base away. The genes are TRBV27 and TRBJ2-7; D gene uncertain. The CDR3 has 14 residues. Per the germline V gene, CDR1 is MNHEY and CDR2 is SMNVEV (reference sequence). The CDR3 DNA follows: TGTGCCAGCGGTTTGGTCGGACCAACCTACGAGCAGTACTTC. Protein: CASGLVGPTYEQYF.

There are many counts of this clonotype. The CDR3 protein is CASSLAGLPEQFF. In DNA form, the CDR3 reads TGTGCCAGCAGTTTGGCAGGACTACCTGAGCAGTTCTTC. The J gene is TRBJ2-1, the V gene TRBV12-3 or TRBV12-4; D is possibly TRBD2 (6 bases). The CDR3 length is 13 residues. Trimming shortened V by 3 bases and J by 9 bases, and 12 bases separated the two germline ends.

This clonotype was recorded at least ten times. The J gene is TRBJ2-2, the V gene TRBV7-6, with TRBD1 as a possible D gene (5 bases). Germline V gives CDR1 SGHVS, CDR2 FNYEAQ. The CDR3 has 16 residues. V was pared by 2 bases and J by 2 bases, with 12 bases between. CDR3: CASSLFETANTGELFF. The CDR3 region has the DNA TGTGCCAGCAGCTTATTCGAGACAGCAAACACCGGGGAGCTGTTTTTT.

The chain carries TRBV19 and TRBJ1-2; 10 nucleotides line up with TRBD1. Trimming took 4 bases from V and 8 from J; bases not matched to a gene: 4. CDR3 length: 13 residues. Germline-derived CDR1 and CDR2 are LNHDA and SQIVND (reference sequence). This chain's CDR3 is CASSTGTGEGYTF. The CDR3 DNA reads as TGTGCCAGTAGTACGGGGACAGGGGAAGGCTACACCTTC. Based on the CDR3 plus reference TRBV19 and TRBJ1-2, the full variable domain is DGGITQSPKYLFRKEGQNVTLSCEQNLNHDAMYWYRQDPGQGLRLIYYSQIVNDFQKGDIAEGYSVSREKKESFPLTVTSAQKNPTAFYLCASSTGTGEGYTFGSGTRLTVV.

The chain is built from TRBV11-1 and TRBJ1-2; D is undetermined. This CDR3 has 13 residues. CDR1 is SGHAT and CDR2 is FQDESV in the germline V gene (reference sequence). The V end lost 3 bases, the J end lost 8 bases, and 13 bases lay between the germline ends. Written as DNA, the CDR3 is TGTGCCAGCAGCTTGGAAAGGGAAGGAGGCTACACCTTC. Protein: CASSLEREGGYTF.

The chain recombines TRBV10-2 with TRBJ2-1, with TRBD1 as a possible D gene (6 bases). V dropped 6 bases and J dropped 4 bases, with 16 bases sitting between them. Per germline, CDR1 WSHSY and CDR2 SAAADI. The CDR3 is made up of 15 amino acids. The CDR3 protein is CASRPDSILYNEQFF. The DNA for the CDR3 is TGCGCCAGCAGGCCGGACAGTATACTTTACAATGAGCAGTTCTTC.

This clonotype has at least ten counts. The gene calls are TRBV13 and TRBJ2-3; D might be TRBD1 or TRBD2, each matching 5 bases. CDR1 PRHDT and CDR2 FYEKMQ come from the germline V gene (reference sequence). This CDR3 is 14 amino acids long. V lost 8 bases to trimming and J lost 8 bases, with 20 bases between them. The CDR3 region is CASQLRGLNRTQYF. The CDR3 coding sequence is TGTGCCAGCCAACTGAGGGGCCTGAACCGTACGCAGTATTTT.

The V gene is TRBV27, the J gene TRBJ1-1, with a weak D call TRBD1 (6 bases). CDR1 is MNHEY, CDR2 SMNVEV, per germline (reference sequence). V was pared by 6 bases and J by 5 bases, with 13 bases between. The CDR3 is 13 amino acids. The CDR3 DNA reads TGTGCCAGCAGCAAGGGGGGGGCAACTGAAGCTTTCTTT. Its translation is CASSKGGATEAFF.

The V gene is TRBV27, the J gene TRBJ2-7, with D possibly called TRBD1 or TRBD2 (6 bases each). Germline assignment: CDR1 MNHEY and CDR2 SMNVEV (reference sequence). Trimming removed 7 bases at V and 5 bases at J, with 18 bases between. This CDR3 has 14 residues. The CDR3 region has the DNA TGTGCCAGCACCCACGGGGGCGGCGGCCACGAGCAGTACTTC. Protein sequence: CASTHGGGGHEQYF.

This clonotype was recorded many times. CDR3 loop: CASSQAQGGGTEAFF. In nucleotides, the CDR3 is TGTGCCAGCAGCCAAGCACAGGGGGGCGGCACTGAAGCTTTCTTT. The chain recombines TRBV4-2 with TRBJ1-1; 8 bases line up with TRBD1. Looked up from germline, CDR1 is LGHNA and CDR2 is YNFKEQ. V shed 1 base and J 4 bases; nucleotides not matched to a gene: 5. The CDR3 is 15 residues long.

This clonotype appeared many times. The chain uses TRBV12-3 or TRBV12-4 and TRBJ1-2; D gene ambiguous. Trimming stripped 2 bases from V and 5 bases from J, with 15 bases between. This CDR3 comprises 15 residues. CDR3 nucleotide sequence: TGTGCCAGCAGTTTACGTGGGCCCTACCCTTATGGCTACACCTTC. This translates into CASSLRGPYPYGYTF.

This clonotype was found many times. The CDR3 DNA reads as TGCAGTGCTAGGAGGCTAGCGGGCTACGAGCAGTACTTC. This codes for CSARRLAGYEQYF. V is TRBV20-1 and J is TRBJ2-7, with 8 bases that match TRBD2. The germline gives CDR1 DFQATT, CDR2 SNEGSKA (reference sequence). V was clipped by 3 bases and J by 3 bases; unmatched bases: 4. The CDR3 covers 13 residues.

With respect to this clonotype: A much larger clone lies one base from this, so it may be a read error. V gene TRBV14 combines with J gene TRBJ2-7; 7 bases line up with TRBD2. Germline CDR1 and CDR2: SGHDN and FVKESK. V was clipped by 5 bases and J by 3 bases; unmatched bases: 13. The CDR3 has 16 amino acids. The CDR3: CASSAGRGSRNYEQYF. In DNA, the CDR3 is TGTGCCAGCAGCGCAGGCCGCGGGAGTCGGAACTACGAGCAGTACTTC. The complete variable domain, with remaining parts taken from reference TRBV14 and TRBJ2-7, reads EAGVTQFPSHSVIEKGQTVTLRCDPISGHDNLYWYRRVMGKEIKFLLHFVKESKQDESGMPNNRFLAERTGGTYSTLKVQPAELEDSGVYFCASSAGRGSRNYEQYFGPGTRLTVT.

This clonotype was seen many times. The chain joins TRBV6-1 to TRBJ1-2; no firm D call. CDR3 length: 12 amino acids. Germline V gene sequence: CDR1 MNHNS, CDR2 SASEGT. V lost 6 bases, J lost 3 bases, and 8 bases lay in between. The CDR3 sequence: CASREGDYGYTF. In DNA, the CDR3 is TGTGCCAGCAGGGAGGGCGACTATGGCTACACCTTC.